These 19 T cell receptor beta chains were sequenced from one sample in a study of CD8+ T cells in alopecia areata. Extracted from the samples, RNA was reverse transcribed into cDNA to serve as the sequencing template. Data came from immunoSEQ multiplex PCR; TCRdb stores just in-frame clones and leaves some out. The sample shows under 130,000 clones, about nine tenths of them seen only once. The sample's treatment: oral pan-JAK inhibitor, 5-10 mg twice daily. The source was CD8+ T cells sorted from blood, collected at approximately week 30, from a patient treated with tofacitinib. The source of these receptors is a human donor with alopecia areata.

This clone showed up just once. The rearrangement joins TRBV29-1 to TRBJ2-7; no clear D. The V gene's germline CDR1 is SQVTM and CDR2 ANQGSEA. The CDR3 length is 16 residues. The V end was cut by 0 bases, the J end by 2 bases, with 17 bases between. CDR3 DNA: TGCAGCGTTGAAGAGCCCCGGGCAGGAAGGACCTACGAGCAGTACTTC. Residues: CSVEEPRAGRTYEQYF.

This chain connects TRBV25-1 to TRBJ2-1, with D hard to call. Germline values: CDR1 MGHDK, CDR2 SYGVNS. The CDR3 is made up of 14 amino acids. The V gene lost 2 bases and the J gene lost 7 bases, with 12 bases spanning the gap. The CDR3 DNA sequence: TGTGCCAGCAGTGAAGTGGGCCATGGGAATGAGCAGTTCTTC. Translated, it gives CASSEVGHGNEQFF. Drawing the rest from reference TRBV25-1 and TRBJ2-1, the complete variable domain is EADIYQTPRYLVIGTGKKITLECSQTMGHDKMYWYQQDPGMELHLIHYSYGVNSTEKGDLSSESTVSRIRTEHFPLTLESARPSHTSQYLCASSEVGHGNEQFFGPGTRLTVL.

The gene calls are TRBV7-6 and TRBJ2-7; 8 nucleotides line up with TRBD2. The germline V gene has CDR1 SGHVS and CDR2 FNYEAQ. Trimming cost V 5 bases and J 0 bases; bases outside gene matches: 6. There are 15 residues in the CDR3. The CDR3 region has the DNA TGTGCCAGCAGCCGAACTAGCGGTACCTCCTACGAGCAGTACTTC. Amino acid sequence: CASSRTSGTSYEQYF. Complete variable domain (other parts from reference TRBV7-6 and TRBJ2-7): GAGVSQSPRYKVTKRGQDVALRCDPISGHVSLYWYRQALGQGPEFLTYFNYEAQQDKSGLPNDRFSAERPEGSISTLTIQRTEQRDSAMYRCASSRTSGTSYEQYFGPGTRLTVT.

The chain carries TRBV5-1 and TRBJ2-4, with 7 bases aligning to TRBD1. CDR1 is SGHRS and CDR2 is YFSETQ in the germline V gene. The CDR3 is 16 residues long. The V gene end was trimmed by 3 bases and the J gene end by 1 base; junction bases not matched to a gene: 7. CDR3 protein: CASSYDRAQAKNIQYF. DNA of the CDR3: TGCGCCAGCAGCTACGACAGGGCCCAGGCCAAAAACATTCAGTACTTC.

A single count supports this clone. The chain carries TRBV2 and TRBJ1-1; no clear D gene. The CDR3 contains 13 residues. CDR1 and CDR2 (germline): SNHLY, FYNNEI. Trimming cost V 2 bases and J 2 bases, with 6 bases left between them. CDR3 residues: CASSERRNTEAFF. The DNA for the CDR3 is TGTGCCAGCAGTGAAAGGAGAAACACTGAAGCTTTCTTT.

The chain recombines TRBV5-4 with TRBJ1-1, with a weak D call TRBD1 (6 bases). The CDR3 is 13 amino acids. V shed 1 base and J shed 3 bases, with 7 bases lying between them. CDR1 SGHNT and CDR2 YYREEE come from the germline V gene (reference sequence). The CDR3 sequence is CASSLTGHTEAFF. CDR3 nucleotides: TGTGCCAGCAGCTTGACAGGGCACACTGAAGCTTTCTTT. The full variable domain, in which reference TRBV5-4 and TRBJ1-1 provide the parts outside the CDR3, is ETGVTQSPTHLIKTRGQQVTLRCSSQSGHNTVSWYQQALGQGPQFIFQYYREEENGRGNFPPRFSGLQFPNYSSELNVNALELDDSALYLCASSLTGHTEAFFGQGTRLTVV.

The rearrangement uses TRBV13 and TRBJ2-3, with 8 bases lining up with TRBD2. The CDR3 contains 16 residues. Losses at the gene ends were 0 bases for V and 4 bases for J; bases not matched to a gene: 6. The germline gives CDR1 PRHDT, CDR2 FYEKMQ (reference sequence). CDR3 DNA: TGTGCCAGCAGCTTAGGGTCCGGGGGGGCCGCAGATACGCAGTATTTT. Translation gives CASSLGSGGAADTQYF.

The chain links TRBV29-1 to TRBJ2-7; D uncertain. Trimming cost V 3 bases and J 3 bases, with 9 bases left between them. There are 12 residues in the CDR3. Germline assignment: CDR1 SQVTM and CDR2 ANQGSEA. The CDR3 loop reads CSVDGAGYEQYF. The CDR3 DNA follows: TGCAGCGTTGACGGAGCAGGCTACGAGCAGTACTTC.

This clone has more than one count but fewer than ten. The DNA for the CDR3 is TGTGCCAGCAGTTACACCAACAGGGTCGTGGGTAATACGCAGTATTTT. Translating gives CASSYTNRVVGNTQYF. The V and J genes are TRBV6-5 and TRBJ2-3; D might be TRBD1 (6 bases). The CDR3 spans 16 residues. The germline gives CDR1 MNHEY, CDR2 SVGAGI. The germline V and J ends were trimmed by 2 bases and 7 bases, with 19 bases remaining between them.

This chain uses TRBV2 with TRBJ2-1, with D possibly TRBD2 on 6 matching bases. There are 13 residues in the CDR3. V dropped 8 bases and J dropped 7 bases, with 15 bases sitting between them. Germline CDR1 and CDR2: SNHLY and FYNNEI. In nucleotides, the CDR3 is TGTGCCAGCGAACCGGGACTGCCGAATGAGCAGTTCTTC. Protein product: CASEPGLPNEQFF.

The gene calls are TRBV6-1 and TRBJ1-1; D remains unclear. The V gene's germline CDR1 is MNHNS and CDR2 SASEGT. The V gene lost 2 bases and the J gene lost 8 bases, with 9 bases spanning the gap. CDR3 length: 12 amino acids. In DNA, the CDR3 is TGTGCCAGCAGTGAATACCCACGGGAAGCTTTCTTT. Protein: CASSEYPREAFF.

The V gene is TRBV4-1, the J gene TRBJ2-3, with TRBD2 matching 9 bases. The CDR3 has 16 amino acids. Germline V gives CDR1 MGHRA, CDR2 YSYEKL. With V trimmed by 0 bases and J by 5 bases, 6 bases remained unmatched. The CDR3 reads CASSQEASGAKDTQYF. The CDR3 DNA is TGCGCCAGCAGCCAAGAGGCTAGCGGGGCTAAAGATACGCAGTATTTT.

The rearrangement links TRBV29-1 to TRBJ2-1; a possible D gene is TRBD2 (5 bases). The CDR3 contains 15 residues. Germline-derived CDR1 and CDR2 are SQVTM and ANQGSEA. The germline V and J ends were trimmed by 1 base and 0 bases, with 10 bases remaining between them. For the CDR3, the DNA is TGCAGCGTTGAAGGTAGACGGGGCTCCTACAATGAGCAGTTCTTC. This encodes CSVEGRRGSYNEQFF.

Concerning this clone: The sample holds other DNA sequences that translate to the same CDR3. This chain joins TRBV7-9 and TRBJ2-7; no reliable D call. CDR1 is SEHNR, CDR2 FQNEAQ, per germline (reference sequence). The ends were cut back, 2 bases at V and 2 bases at J, with 4 bases in the middle. The CDR3 loop spans 12 amino acids. The CDR3 sequence is CASSLRAYEQYF. The CDR3 bases are TGTGCCAGCAGCTTAAGAGCCTACGAGCAGTACTTC.

This chain uses TRBV27 with TRBJ2-5, with 7 bases fitting TRBD2. The J call may be mistaken, given a closer DNA end match to TRBJ2-7. Germline values: CDR1 MNHEY, CDR2 SMNVEV (reference sequence). The CDR3 loop spans 16 amino acids. The CDR3 DNA is TGTGCCAGCAGTCCATTGGGAGGGAGGTCCCCCTACGAGCAGTACTTC. It specifies CASSPLGGRSPYEQYF.

The rearrangement joins TRBV25-1 to TRBJ1-2; D gene unclear. This CDR3 region has 14 residues. CDR1 and CDR2 from the germline V gene are MGHDK and SYGVNS. Deletions cut 4 bases from V and 4 bases from J, with 13 bases between. Here the CDR3 reads CASSGWTRSYGYTF. In DNA, the CDR3 is TGTGCCAGCAGTGGCTGGACCAGATCCTATGGCTACACCTTC.

The chain employs TRBV4-2 and TRBJ1-1; D ambiguous. The CDR3 runs 14 residues. Per germline, CDR1 LGHNA and CDR2 YNFKEQ. Deletions cut 0 bases from V and 1 base from J, with 6 bases between. CDR3 bases: TGTGCCAGCAGCCAAGATCCAGGGAACACTGAAGCTTTCTTT. It encodes CASSQDPGNTEAFF.

The chain links TRBV9 to TRBJ2-3; a weak D match, TRBD1 (6 bases). Trimming took off 6 bases at V and 0 bases at J, with 20 bases between the two ends. This CDR3 has 17 amino acids. Germline CDR1 SGDLS, CDR2 YYNGEE. CDR3 sequence (DNA): TGTGCCAGCACGGTTCAGGGACAATACTCTAGCACAGATACGCAGTATTTT. Residues: CASTVQGQYSSTDTQYF.

This chain connects TRBV4-1 to TRBJ2-7; either TRBD1 or TRBD2 may fit D (5 bases each). Between the trimmed V and J ends, which lost 3 bases and 1 base, there was a span of 10 bases. Germline lookup yields CDR1 MGHRA and CDR2 YSYEKL. The CDR3 is 14 residues long. In DNA, the CDR3 is TGCGCCAGCAGCCACCGGGGCTTGTCCTACGAGCAGTACTTC. It is translated as CASSHRGLSYEQYF.